This TCR beta chain was sequenced in a study of T cell responses to AZD1222 COVID-19 vaccine. Repertoires were generated with immunoSEQ multiplex PCR, while TCRdb's copy carries only in-frame clones and drops some. The sample consists of about 140,000 clones, roughly 91% of them appearing once. The germline V and J ends were trimmed by 0 bases and 5 bases, with 8 bases remaining between them. Looked up from germline, CDR1 is LGHNA and CDR2 is YNFKEQ. CDR3 size: 14 residues. The genes are TRBV4-2 and TRBJ2-1; D not certain. This sample comprised peripheral blood, obtained 28 days after the second AZD1222 dose. The clonotype originates from an adult who received the AZD1222 COVID-19 vaccine. CDR3 sequence reads: CASSQEWPNNEQFF. For the CDR3, the DNA is TGTGCCAGCAGCCAAGAATGGCCTAACAATGAGCAGTTCTTC.